This is a list of T cell receptor beta chains from one sample in a study of cytomegalovirus exposure and HLA in healthy donors. Profiled with immunoSEQ multiplex PCR; TCRdb holds only in-frame clones, not every one. Of 200,000 to 300,000 clones in the sample, 78% were seen once. Sequencing was done on a sample of PBMCs. The receptors derive from a boy aged 5-17 years in good health and CMV-seronegative. Both conserved end residues are part of each CDR3. D genes are given only for firm matches. Size values are once, few and many counts, or a class for expanded clones, and some rows have none.

D | J | size | V | DNA | CDR3
TRBD2 | TRBJ2-1 | NA | TRBV10-3 | TGTGCCATCAGTGAGACTAGCGCACCGTTCAATGAGCAGTTCTTC | CAISETSAPFNEQFF
NA | TRBJ1-1 | few | TRBV6-6 | TGTGCCAGCAGTAAGGACATTAGGGGAGCTTTCTTT | CASSKDIRGAFF
NA | TRBJ2-7 | NA | TRBV7-9 | TGTTCCAGCAGCTTAGCCTCCCCCCAGCAGTACTTC | CSSSLASPQQYF
TRBD1 | TRBJ2-6 | NA | TRBV5-1 | TGCGCCAGCAGCTTGGCGGGACAGGCCCTCTCTGGGGCCAACGTCCTGACTTTC | CASSLAGQALSGANVLTF
TRBD2 | TRBJ2-1 | NA | TRBV19 | TGTGCCAGTCCTCCGCCCCCGAGACTAGCGGGATACAATGAGCAGTTCTTC | CASPPPPRLAGYNEQFF
NA | TRBJ1-1 | NA | TRBV5-1 | TGCGCCAGCAGCGGCAGTATTAACACTGAAGCTTTCTTT | CASSGSINTEAFF
NA | TRBJ1-3 | once | TRBV11-3 | TGTGCCAGCAGCCGAGAGGCGGACATCTCTGGAAACACCATATATTTT | CASSREADISGNTIYF
NA | TRBJ1-2 | few | TRBV4-1 | TGCGCCAGCAGCCCCCGGCGGGGTTTCGACTATGGCTACACCTTC | CASSPRRGFDYGYTF
NA | TRBJ1-5 | few | TRBV4-1 | TGCGCCAGCAGCCAAGCTAGGTCGGTGGGTCAGCCCCAGCATTTT | CASSQARSVGQPQHF
TRBD1 | TRBJ1-1 | NA | TRBV19 | TGTGCCAGTAGGGACAGGGGGCTCACTGAAGCTTTCTTT | CASRDRGLTEAFF
TRBD1 | TRBJ1-1 | NA | TRBV5-6 | TGTGCCAGCAATGTAGACAGGGACACTGAAGCTTTCTTT | CASNVDRDTEAFF
TRBD1 | TRBJ1-2 | NA | TRBV11-2 | TGTGCCAGCAGCTCGGGACAGGGGGGAGGTGGCTACACCTTC | CASSSGQGGGGYTF
TRBD2 | TRBJ2-3 | NA | TRBV4-2 | TGTGCCAGCAGCCCTGGACTAGCGGGGTACTTAGGTACGCAGTATTTT | CASSPGLAGYLGTQYF
TRBD2 | TRBJ2-1 | NA | TRBV4-1 | TGCGCCAGCAGCCAAGACGGGACTAGCGGGCTCTACAATGAGCAGTTCTTC | CASSQDGTSGLYNEQFF
TRBD1 | TRBJ1-1 | NA | TRBV29-1 | TGCAGCGTCGACAGTACAGGGGCGAGCACTGAAGCTTTCTTT | CSVDSTGASTEAFF
NA | TRBJ2-1 | NA | TRBV7-8 | TGTGCCAGCAGCTTAGAAACTCGGGATGAGCAGTTCTTC | CASSLETRDEQFF
TRBD2 | TRBJ2-1 | few | TRBV6-4 | TGTGCCAGCAGTGACTCTTTGATGGTGGGGGGGTCGGTTGGGAATGAGCAGTTCTTC | CASSDSLMVGGSVGNEQFF
NA | TRBJ2-2 | NA | TRBV10-3 | TGTGCCATCAGTGAGTCGCGGGGGCCGGGCACCGGGGAGCTGTTTTTT | CAISESRGPGTGELFF
TRBD1 | TRBJ1-1 | NA | TRBV11-3 | TGTGCCAGCAGCTTGGGGCAGGGGGAAGCACGGACTGAAGCTTTCTTT | CASSLGQGEARTEAFF
TRBD1 | TRBJ1-6 | NA | TRBV6-5 | TGTGCCAGCAGGCCCGGGACAGGGGTTTATTCACCCCTCCACTTT | CASRPGTGVYSPLHF
NA | TRBJ1-1 | NA | TRBV7-2 | TGTGCCAGCAGCTTAGCCCGGAACACTGAAGCTTTCTTT | CASSLARNTEAFF
TRBD1 | TRBJ1-4 | NA | TRBV6-1 | TGTGCCAGCAGTGATTGGACAGGGCGTAATGAAAAACTGTTTTTT | CASSDWTGRNEKLFF
NA | TRBJ1-2 | NA | TRBV5-6 | TGTGCCAGCAGCCGACACGGGGTAAACTATGGCTACACCTTC | CASSRHGVNYGYTF
NA | TRBJ2-6 | NA | TRBV9 | TGTGCCAGCAGCGGAGTTTCCCCCTACTTTAGCTGGGCCAACGTCCTGACTTTC | CASSGVSPYFSWANVLTF
NA | TRBJ1-2 | few | TRBV6-1 | TGTGCCAGCGCACAGGCCAGGGCCTATGGCTACACCTTC | CASAQARAYGYTF
TRBD1 | TRBJ1-3 | NA | TRBV7-8 | TGTGCCAGCAGCTTAATGACAGGGGGCGGCCGTGGAAACACCATATATTTT | CASSLMTGGGRGNTIYF
NA | TRBJ2-7 | NA | TRBV10-3 | TGTGCCATCAGTGAGTCGAGGCAGGGCGAGCAGTACTTC | CAISESRQGEQYF
TRBD2 | TRBJ2-5 | NA | TRBV5-6 | TGTGCCAGCAGCTTGGTGGCGGGAGGGACCCAAGAGATCCAGTACTTC | CASSLVAGGTQEIQYF
TRBD1 | TRBJ1-2 | few | TRBV11-2 | TGTGCCAGCAGCTTAACAGGGGGCGCTGGCTACACCTTC | CASSLTGGAGYTF
NA | TRBJ1-2 | NA | TRBV4-1 | TGCGCCAGCAGCCAAGCTACAGGTTACGGCTACACCTTC | CASSQATGYGYTF
NA | TRBJ1-6 | NA | TRBV6-5 | TGTGCCAGCAGTAACCGACAGAATAATTCACCCCTCCACTTT | CASSNRQNNSPLHF
NA | TRBJ1-3 | once | TRBV19 | TGTGCCAGTAGTATTCGGGAGGCAGGGATGGGTGGAAACACCATATATTTT | CASSIREAGMGGNTIYF
NA | TRBJ1-2 | NA | TRBV19 | TGTGCCAGTAGAGTACAACAGGTGGCCCACTATGGCTACACCTTC | CASRVQQVAHYGYTF
NA | TRBJ2-7 | NA | TRBV7-5 | TGTGCCAGAACCGACCCGGGACAGGGGGTATCCTACGAGCAGTACTTC | CARTDPGQGVSYEQYF
TRBD2 | TRBJ2-3 | NA | TRBV11-2 | TGTGCCAGCAGCTTAATCGGGGGGAGCACAGATACGCAGTATTTT | CASSLIGGSTDTQYF
NA | TRBJ2-6 | NA | TRBV13 | TGTGCCAGCAGACGAACAGGACCTGGGGCCAACGTCCTGACTTTC | CASRRTGPGANVLTF
TRBD1 | TRBJ1-2 | NA | TRBV9 | TGTGCCAGCAGCGTCCGGGACAGCTATGGCTACACCTTC | CASSVRDSYGYTF
TRBD1 | TRBJ1-2 | NA | TRBV5-8 | TGTGCCAGCAGCTCACTACAGGGGGCGAGGGGCTACACCTTC | CASSSLQGARGYTF
TRBD2 | TRBJ2-3 | NA | TRBV18 | TGTGCCAGCTCACCGTCCGGGGGGAGGGTCACAGATACGCAGTATTTT | CASSPSGGRVTDTQYF
NA | TRBJ1-4 | once | TRBV5-8 | TGTGCCAGCAGCTTGAGTTTAGGAGGGTCTGAAAAACTGTTTTTT | CASSLSLGGSEKLFF
TRBD1 | TRBJ2-7 | NA | TRBV2 | TGTGCCAGCAATCTATTTCGACAGGGGATGTACGAGCAGTACTTC | CASNLFRQGMYEQYF
NA | TRBJ1-2 | NA | TRBV6-5 | TGTGCCAGCAGTTACAAATGGGGAGGGGGGATCACTGGCTACACCTTC | CASSYKWGGGITGYTF
TRBD2 | TRBJ2-3 | once | TRBV5-1 | TGCGCCAGCAGCTTACTAGCGGGGGGGAGTAGCACAGATACGCAGTATTTT | CASSLLAGGSSTDTQYF
NA | TRBJ2-7 | NA | TRBV5-1 | TGCGCCAGCAGTGAAGAACGGTACTACGAGCAGTACTTC | CASSEERYYEQYF
TRBD2 | TRBJ2-3 | NA | TRBV6-5 | TGTGCCAGCAGTTTAACGGGACTACTCACAGATACGCAGTATTTT | CASSLTGLLTDTQYF
TRBD2 | TRBJ2-5 | NA | TRBV25-1 | TGTGCCAGCAGTGAGACTAGCGGGATTCAAGAGACCCAGTACTTC | CASSETSGIQETQYF
TRBD2 | TRBJ2-3 | NA | TRBV4-1 | TGCGCCAGCAGCCAGGTAGCGGGAAGTACAGATACGCAGTATTTT | CASSQVAGSTDTQYF
TRBD1 | TRBJ1-1 | NA | TRBV10-3 | TGTGCCGCCGGGACAGTAAACACTGAAGCTTTCTTT | CAAGTVNTEAFF
NA | TRBJ1-6 | few | TRBV7-8 | TGTGCCAGCAGCTTAGGGGTTTGGGAGTTAAATTCACCCCTCCACTTT | CASSLGVWELNSPLHF
TRBD2 | TRBJ2-5 | NA | TRBV7-9 | TGTGCCAGCAGCTCCCGACGCCGACTAGCGGGGGATCAAGAGACCCAGTACTTC | CASSSRRRLAGDQETQYF
NA | TRBJ1-2 | NA | TRBV30 | TGTGCCTGGAGTGTAGGACTGGCCGGCTACACCTTC | CAWSVGLAGYTF
NA | TRBJ2-3 | NA | TRBV11-2 | TGTGCCAGCAGCTTAGAACTGACTAGTCTGGATACGCAGTATTTT | CASSLELTSLDTQYF
TRBD2 | TRBJ2-1 | NA | TRBV10-1 | TGCGCCAGCAGTCTAGCGGGGGGGCCCAATGAGCAGTTCTTC | CASSLAGGPNEQFF
TRBD2 | TRBJ2-6 | once | TRBV10-3 | TGTGCCATCACTCGGGGGGGAAAGGGCATAGCCAACGTCCTGACTTTC | CAITRGGKGIANVLTF
TRBD2 | TRBJ2-5 | NA | TRBV25-1 | TGTGCCAGCAGTGGCCGCGGGGGGCGAGGAGAGACCCAGTACTTC | CASSGRGGRGETQYF
TRBD1 | TRBJ2-1 | NA | TRBV9 | TGTGCCAGCAGCTTACAGGGGGGACCCTACAATGAGCAGTTCTTC | CASSLQGGPYNEQFF
TRBD1 | TRBJ2-7 | NA | TRBV19 | TGTGCCAGTAGTCCCTCGACAGGGGGAGGCGAGCAGTACTTC | CASSPSTGGGEQYF
NA | TRBJ2-1 | NA | TRBV13 | TGTGCCAGCAGCCCGGAAATAGTCGGGATGAACTACAATGAGCAGTTCTTC | CASSPEIVGMNYNEQFF
TRBD1 | TRBJ2-7 | NA | TRBV6-9 | TGTGCCAGCAGTTACCGGGACAGGGGGCACGAGCAGTACTTC | CASSYRDRGHEQYF
TRBD2 | TRBJ2-1 | few | TRBV5-1 | TGCGCCAGCAGCTCCAGAAGGACTAGCGGGGGATATTACAATGAGCAGTTCTTC | CASSSRRTSGGYYNEQFF